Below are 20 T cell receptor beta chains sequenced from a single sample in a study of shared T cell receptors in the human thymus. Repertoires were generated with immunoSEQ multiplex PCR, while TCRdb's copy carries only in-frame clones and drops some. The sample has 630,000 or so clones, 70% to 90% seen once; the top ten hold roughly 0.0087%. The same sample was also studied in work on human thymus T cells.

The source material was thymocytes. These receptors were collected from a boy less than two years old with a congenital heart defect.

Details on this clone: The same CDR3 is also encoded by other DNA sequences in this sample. The CDR3 DNA reads TGCGCCAGCAGCCAATCCCAGGGGACCCTCTACGAGCAGTACTTC. It translates to CASSQSQGTLYEQYF. This chain connects TRBV4-3 to TRBJ2-7, with D perhaps TRBD1 (6 bases). CDR3 length equals 15 residues. Germline loops: CDR1 LGHNA, CDR2 YSLEER. V lost 2 bases and J 3 bases, leaving 14 bases between the germline ends.

CDR3 protein: CASSSKLTRTSREQFF. CDR3 bases: TGTGCCAGCAGTTCAAAGCTCACCCGGACAAGTCGGGAGCAGTTCTTC. The rearrangement uses TRBV28 and TRBJ2-1; tentative D call: TRBD1 (5 bases). The CDR3 runs 16 residues. In germline, CDR1 is MDHEN, CDR2 SYDVKM. V was shortened by 4 bases and J by 10 bases, with 23 bases between the two germline ends.

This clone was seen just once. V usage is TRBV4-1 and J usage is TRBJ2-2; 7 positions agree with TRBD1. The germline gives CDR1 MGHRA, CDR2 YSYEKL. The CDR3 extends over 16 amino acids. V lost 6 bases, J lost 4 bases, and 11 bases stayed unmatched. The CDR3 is CASSRLPGGTTGELFF. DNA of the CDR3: TGCGCCAGCAGTCGGCTACCAGGGGGAACCACCGGGGAGCTGTTTTTT.

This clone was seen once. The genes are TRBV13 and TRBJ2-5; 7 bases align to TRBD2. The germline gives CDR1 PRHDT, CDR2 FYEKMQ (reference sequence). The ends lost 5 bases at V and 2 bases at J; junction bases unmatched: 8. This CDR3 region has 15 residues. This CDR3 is CASSIWTRRQETQYF. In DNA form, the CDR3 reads TGTGCCAGCAGCATATGGACTAGGAGGCAAGAGACCCAGTACTTC.

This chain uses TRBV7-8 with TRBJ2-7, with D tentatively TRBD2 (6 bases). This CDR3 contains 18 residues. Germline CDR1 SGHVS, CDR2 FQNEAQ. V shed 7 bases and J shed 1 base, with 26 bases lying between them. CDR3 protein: CASTANLGRDVESYEQYF. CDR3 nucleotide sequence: TGTGCCAGCACAGCCAACCTGGGGCGGGACGTTGAGTCCTACGAGCAGTACTTC.

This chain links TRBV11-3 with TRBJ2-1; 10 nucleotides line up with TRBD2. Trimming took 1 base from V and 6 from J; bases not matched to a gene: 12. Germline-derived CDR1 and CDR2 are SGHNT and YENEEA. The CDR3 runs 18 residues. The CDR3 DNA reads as TGTGCCAGCAGCTTAGGTTTTGAGGAGCGGGGGGGCGGCAATGAGCAGTTCTTC. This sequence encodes CASSLGFEERGGGNEQFF.

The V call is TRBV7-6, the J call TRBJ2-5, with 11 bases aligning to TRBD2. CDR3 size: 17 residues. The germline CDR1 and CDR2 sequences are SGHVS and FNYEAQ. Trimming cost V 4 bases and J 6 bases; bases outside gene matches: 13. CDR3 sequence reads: CASSSSRLAGGGKTQYF. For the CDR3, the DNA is TGTGCCAGCAGCTCTTCTAGGCTAGCGGGGGGCGGGAAGACCCAGTACTTC. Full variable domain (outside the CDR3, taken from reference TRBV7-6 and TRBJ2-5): GAGVSQSPRYKVTKRGQDVALRCDPISGHVSLYWYRQALGQGPEFLTYFNYEAQQDKSGLPNDRFSAERPEGSISTLTIQRTEQRDSAMYRCASSSSRLAGGGKTQYFGPGTRLLVL.

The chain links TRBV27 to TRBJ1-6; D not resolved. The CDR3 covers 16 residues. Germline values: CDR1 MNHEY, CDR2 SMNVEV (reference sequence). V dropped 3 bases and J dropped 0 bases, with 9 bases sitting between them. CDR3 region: CASSFWASSYNSPLHF. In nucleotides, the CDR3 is TGTGCCAGCAGTTTCTGGGCCAGCTCCTATAATTCACCCCTCCACTTT.

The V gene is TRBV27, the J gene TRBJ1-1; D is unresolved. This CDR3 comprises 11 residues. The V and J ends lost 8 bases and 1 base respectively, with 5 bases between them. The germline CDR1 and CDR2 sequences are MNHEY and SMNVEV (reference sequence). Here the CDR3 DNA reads TGTGCCAGCCGGGGGAACACTGAAGCTTTCTTT. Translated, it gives CASRGNTEAFF.

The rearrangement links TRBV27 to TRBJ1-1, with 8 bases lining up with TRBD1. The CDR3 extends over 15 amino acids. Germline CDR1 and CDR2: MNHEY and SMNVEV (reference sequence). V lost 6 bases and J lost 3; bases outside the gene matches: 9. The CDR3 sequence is CASSPETGVDTEAFF. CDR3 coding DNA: TGTGCCAGCAGCCCCGAGACAGGGGTGGACACTGAAGCTTTCTTT.

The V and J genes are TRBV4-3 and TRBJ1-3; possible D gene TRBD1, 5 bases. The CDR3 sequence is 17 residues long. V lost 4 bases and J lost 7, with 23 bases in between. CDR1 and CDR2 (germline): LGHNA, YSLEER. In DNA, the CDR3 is TGCGCCAGCAGCCCAGGGAGGAGGGCGGCGAAGGGGAACACCATATATTTT. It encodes CASSPGRRAAKGNTIYF.

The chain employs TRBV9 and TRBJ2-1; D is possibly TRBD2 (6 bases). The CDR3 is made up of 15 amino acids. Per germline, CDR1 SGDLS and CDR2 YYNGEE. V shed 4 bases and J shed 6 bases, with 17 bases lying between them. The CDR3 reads CASSPRGGEGNEQFF. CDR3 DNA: TGTGCCAGCAGCCCACGAGGAGGGGAAGGCAATGAGCAGTTCTTC.

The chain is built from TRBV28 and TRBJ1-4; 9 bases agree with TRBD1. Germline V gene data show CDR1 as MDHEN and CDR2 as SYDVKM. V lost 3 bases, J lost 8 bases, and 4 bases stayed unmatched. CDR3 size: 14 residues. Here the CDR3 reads CASSLGQGQEKLFF. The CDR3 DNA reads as TGTGCCAGCAGTTTGGGACAGGGTCAGGAAAAACTGTTTTTT.

The CDR3 here is CAWSPGRRGRPRGTGELFF. For the CDR3, the DNA is TGTGCCTGGAGTCCCGGGCGACGCGGGAGGCCCCGAGGCACCGGGGAGCTGTTTTTT. The rearrangement links TRBV30 to TRBJ2-2; 8 bases map to TRBD2. Germline V gene lookup returns CDR1 GTSNPN and CDR2 SVGIG (reference sequence). The CDR3 spans 19 residues. The J segment lost 4 bases and the V segment lost 2 bases, leaving 18 bases of the junction unmatched.

For the CDR3, the DNA is TGTGCCAGCAGTTTATCGGGAGACAGGGTCCACGAGCAGTACTTC. Encoded protein: CASSLSGDRVHEQYF. The chain uses TRBV28 and TRBJ2-7; perhaps TRBD1 as D (7 bases). The CDR3 is made up of 15 amino acids. The germline gives CDR1 MDHEN, CDR2 SYDVKM. The V and J ends lost 1 base and 5 bases respectively, with 15 bases between them.

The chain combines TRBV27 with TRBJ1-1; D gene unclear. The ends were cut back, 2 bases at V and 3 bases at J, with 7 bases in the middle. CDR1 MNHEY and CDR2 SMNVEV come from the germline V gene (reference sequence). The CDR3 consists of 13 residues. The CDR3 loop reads CASSLEEDTEAFF. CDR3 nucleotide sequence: TGTGCCAGCAGTTTAGAGGAAGACACTGAAGCTTTCTTT.

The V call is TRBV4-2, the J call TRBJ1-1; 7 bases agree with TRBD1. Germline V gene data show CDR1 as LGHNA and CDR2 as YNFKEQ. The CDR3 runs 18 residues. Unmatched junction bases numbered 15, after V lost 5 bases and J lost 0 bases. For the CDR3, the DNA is TGTGCCAGCAGCTCACTTGTCTCAGGGGGTTACATGAACACTGAAGCTTTCTTT. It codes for CASSSLVSGGYMNTEAFF.

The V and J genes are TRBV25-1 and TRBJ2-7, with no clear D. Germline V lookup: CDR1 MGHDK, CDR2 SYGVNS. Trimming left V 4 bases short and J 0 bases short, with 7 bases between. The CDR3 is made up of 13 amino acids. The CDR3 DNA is TGTGCCAGCAGTGGGCAGATCTCCTACGAGCAGTACTTC. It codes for CASSGQISYEQYF.

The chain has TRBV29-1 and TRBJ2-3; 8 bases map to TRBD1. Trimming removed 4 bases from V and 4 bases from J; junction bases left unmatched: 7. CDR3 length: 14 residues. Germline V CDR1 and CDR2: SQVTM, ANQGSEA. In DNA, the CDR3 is TGCAGCGTTGGCCGACAGGGGTTCTCAGATACGCAGTATTTT. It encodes CSVGRQGFSDTQYF.

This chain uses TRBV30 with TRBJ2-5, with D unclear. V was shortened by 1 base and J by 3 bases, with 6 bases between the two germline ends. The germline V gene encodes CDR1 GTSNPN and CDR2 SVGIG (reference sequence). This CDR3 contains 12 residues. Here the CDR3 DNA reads TGTGCCTGGAGTGCCCCGGAAGAGACCCAGTACTTC. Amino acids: CAWSAPEETQYF. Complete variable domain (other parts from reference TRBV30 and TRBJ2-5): SQTIHQWPATLVQPVGSPLSLECTVEGTSNPNLYWYRQAAGRGLQLLFYSVGIGQISSEVPQNLSASRPQDRQFILSSKKLLLSDSGFYLCAWSAPEETQYFGPGTRLLVL.